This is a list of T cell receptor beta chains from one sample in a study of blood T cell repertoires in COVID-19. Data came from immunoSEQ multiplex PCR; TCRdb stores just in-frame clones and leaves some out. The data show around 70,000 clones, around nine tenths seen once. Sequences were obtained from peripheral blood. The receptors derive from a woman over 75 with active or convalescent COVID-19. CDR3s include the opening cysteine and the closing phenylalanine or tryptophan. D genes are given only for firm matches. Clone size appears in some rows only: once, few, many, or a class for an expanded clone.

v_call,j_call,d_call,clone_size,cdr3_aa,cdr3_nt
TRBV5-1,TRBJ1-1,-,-,CASSLNRNTEAFF,TGCGCCAGCAGCCTAAATCGGAACACTGAAGCTTTCTTT
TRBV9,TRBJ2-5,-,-,CASSVGARETQYF,TGTGCCAGCAGCGTAGGGGCTCGGGAGACCCAGTACTTC
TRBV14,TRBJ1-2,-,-,CASSPAGLNYGYTF,TGTGCCAGCAGCCCGGCGGGACTTAACTATGGCTACACCTTC
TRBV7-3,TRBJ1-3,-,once,CASSLNRDSGNTIYF,TGTGCCAGCAGCTTGAACAGAGACTCTGGAAACACCATATATTTT
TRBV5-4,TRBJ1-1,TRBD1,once,CASSPAGGTGNTEAFF,TGTGCCAGCAGCCCCGCGGGAGGGACAGGGAACACTGAAGCTTTCTTT
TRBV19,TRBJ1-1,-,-,CASSRTRFMNTEAFF,TGTGCCAGTAGCAGGACACGGTTCATGAACACTGAAGCTTTCTTT
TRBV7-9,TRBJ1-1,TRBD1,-,CASSWDRNTEAFF,TGTGCCAGCAGCTGGGACAGGAACACTGAAGCTTTCTTT
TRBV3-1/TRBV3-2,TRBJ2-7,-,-,CASSQDFWGRYEQYF,TGTGCCAGCAGCCAAGATTTCTGGGGCAGGTACGAGCAGTACTTC
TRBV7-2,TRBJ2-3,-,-,CASSAVSDTQYF,TGTGCCAGCAGCGCGGTATCCGATACGCAGTATTTT
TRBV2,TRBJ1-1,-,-,CASNSKFLGEAFF,TGTGCCAGCAACAGCAAATTCTTGGGTGAAGCTTTCTTT